There are a few counts of the clone carrying this T cell receptor beta chain. No antigen is known for it. The sample belongs to a study of identical twins. Template switching added a universal primer site; cDNA carried unique molecular identifiers. Via MiXCR, TCRdb re-called the 5' RACE reads, giving one row per CDR3 protein. Of approximately 700,000 distinct CDR3 sequences listed, 5.5% to 6.5% are singletons. Study-wide points: Twin pairs had excess sharing that was weaker in beta out-of-frame sequences.

V was pared by 1 base and J by 7 bases, with 15 bases of the junction left unmatched. The germline V gene encodes CDR1 LGHNA and CDR2 YNFKEQ. This CDR3 spans 18 amino acids. Sequencing was done on a sample of naive T cells sorted from blood. This TCR came from a young man in good health. The chain uses TRBV4-2 and TRBJ2-2; TRBD2 agrees at 7 bases. The CDR3, as DNA: TGTGCCAGCAGCCAAGTTGGAGTAGGGCGGGAGTCTGACGGGGAGCTGTTTTTT. This encodes CASSQVGVGRESDGELFF.